This T cell receptor beta chain is drawn from a study of blood T cell repertoires in COVID-19 (dated by TCRdb to between 2020 and 2021). Regarding the complete study: Samples covering the acute and convalescent phases of COVID-19 were provided by collaborators in the United States, Italy and Spain. The prospective study material was composed of cDNA or gDNA derived from T cells, B-cell-depleted T cells, or PBMCs. The dataset comprised deeply sampled blood TCRbeta repertoires from subjects exposed to, actively infected with, or recovered from COVID-19. The repertoires were made available in a free public database intended to serve as a resource for research on the immune response to SARS-CoV-2. The samples were drawn from two sources: the first 160 participants of the ongoing ImmuneRACE study, and 1,000 to 1,500 subjects contributed by 6 global collaborators. The sample metadata nearly always contained a de-identified subject ID, COVID-19 status, age in years and sex. HLA class I and class II types, where available, came from metadata supplied by the sample provider rather than from assay-based typing.

Findings and caveats that apply to the study as a whole: How much clinical and demographic metadata was included differed by source and by participant, and the metadata was provided uncurated.

Each collaborating institution followed its own protocols to collect whole blood in K2EDTA tubes. For TCRbeta analysis, collaborators shipped samples as frozen whole blood, isolated PBMCs, or DNA extracted from either of those sample types. The immunoSEQ Assay, a bias-controlled multiplex PCR, was used to amplify TCRbeta CDR3 regions from genomic DNA. As for how the authors treated the data: Within the assay, amplification of reference gene primers was used to estimate how many nucleated cells each sample contained. Sequence reads were collapsed and filtered to measure the absolute abundance of every unique TCRbeta CDR3 rearrangement. For each sample, productive Simpson clonality was calculated by taking the square root of Simpson's diversity index across productive rearrangements. TCRdb mirrors the immuneACCESS table, restricted to in-frame sequences. Some clones are absent from its copies; in checked studies, under half trace to an unresolved V gene, and the reason for the others is unknown. V, J and clone size reflect that table, while D and trimming were determined from the DNA. In all, the sample holds 410,000 or so clones, and 86% of those were seen once. The biggest ten clones account for 1.4% to 1.5% of the sample.

Of note for this clone: This receptor's antigen is unknown. No much larger clone exists at a distance of one base, and base qualities are not known.

Sequencing input: peripheral blood. The clonotype comes from a woman younger than 45 with active or convalescent COVID-19.

In nucleotides, the sequence is TGTGCCGCCGGTCTGGGAAACACCATATATTTT. Translation gives CAAGLGNTIYF. This sequence uses TRBV7-9 and TRBJ1-3, with the D gene not clear enough to name. The CDR3 runs 11 amino acids, cysteine and phenylalanine included. Of all the DNA, just the CDR3 is kept, 33 bases in frame from base 1. V is pared back by 11 bases and J by 4 bases, with 9 bases lying between the germline termini. The germline V gene encodes CDR1 SEHNR and CDR2 FQNEAQ (reference sequence).